This T cell receptor beta chain is from a study of shared clonotypes between healthy human individuals (dated by TCRdb to 2020 to 2022). In terms of the full investigation: Three men and two women, aged 18 to 49 years, made up the cohort. The study deeply sequenced blood TCR repertoires of about 5 healthy adults to estimate repertoire size and the extent of clonotype sharing between individuals. Per donor, leukapheresis produced somewhere between about 0.94 and 10 billion PBMCs. To increase sequencing depth and limit assay-specific biases, TCR repertoire library preparation and sequencing were carried out by different laboratories using diverse techniques. Study-level results and caveats: Pairwise subsampling indicated that sequencing depth was expected to affect the degree of clonotype sharing among donors. Because the study included a small number of donors, the genetic and exposure-history diversity represented was limited. Only blood was sampled, and tissue TCR repertoires likely differ from those in blood.

As concerns this clone: Its specific antigen is unknown. A read error may account for a junction end that differs from germline.

Donors were healthy HIV-negative adults with no recently reported acute infections or vaccinations. Every donor was a Caucasian adult residing in Nashville, Tennessee, USA. For unsorted samples, 90 million or so PBMCs were counted and genomic DNA was extracted with the QIAamp DNA Blood Mini kit. Blood was collected by leukapheresis, and PBMCs were isolated by Ficoll-Histopaque density gradient centrifugation and then cryopreserved in liquid nitrogen vapor phase. Using the deep immunoSEQ assay, multiplex PCR amplified TCR CDR3 regions from genomic DNA. Extracted genomic DNA from each cell subset was spread evenly across all wells of several immunoSEQ 96-well plates, with each plate serving as a replicate. For unsorted PBMC, 250 to 300 ng genomic DNA, equal to 30,000 or so T cell genomes, was loaded into each replicate PCR. Ten immunoSEQ deep assay plates were used to sequence the unsorted PBMC genomic DNA. Purified libraries were quantified with a Qubit 3.0 fluorometer, sized on a Bioanalyzer 2100, and re-quantified with the KAPA Library Quantification kit. Each immunoSEQ 96-well plate was sequenced on its own single-read 150-cycle Illumina NextSeq 550 flow cell. On the authors' methods: Because the immunoSEQ output held only junctional sequences and lacked quality scores, the filtering could not match the filtering applied to full-length reads. To assign V/J genes and CDR3, sequences were annotated against IMGT germline references using PyIR, a Python wrapper for IgBLAST v1.9. Any read was removed if the V/J assignment was weak (E-value above 1e-6), the CDR3 was missing, or the read contained stop codons, out-of-frame junctions, or ambiguous translated residues. V3J clonotypes were defined as sequences sharing an identical inferred V gene, J gene, and CDR3 amino acid sequence. The percentage overlap between two repertoires was calculated by dividing the number of shared unique clonotypes by the size of the smaller repertoire. RTK rarefaction, the Chao1 estimator, and Recon v2.1 estimates of unobserved clonotypes were used to assess repertoire richness. This immuneACCESS table, as held by TCRdb, lists in-frame sequences with V and J called but not all clones. Of the missing ones, under half trace to an unresolved V gene in checked studies; the others have no known cause. The V and J calls and clone size come from that table; D and trimming were worked out from the DNA. The sample table lists approximately 440,000 clones, around 77% of them with a count of one. More than 10% of the sample rests with the top ten.

Reading the germline V gene gives CDR1 KGHSH and CDR2 LQKENI. The CDR3 measures 16 amino acids from cysteine to phenylalanine. The kept DNA is CDR3 alone, 48 bases in frame from the first base. Recombination connected TRBV18 to TRBJ2-7, with 9 bases aligning to TRBD1. The sample taken for sequencing was PBMCs. The receptor comes from a woman in her thirties or forties in good health. Some clones in this sample may be carry-over from other donors' samples. The CDR3 sequence is CASSPLSPGQGDEQYF. The DNA is as follows: TGTGCCAGCTCCCCACTCTCCCCGGGACAGGGAGACGAGCAGTACTTC. Extended through the reference TRBV18 and TRBJ2-7 proteins, this CDR3 yields the full variable domain: NAGVMQNPRHLVRRRGQEARLRCSPMKGHSHVYWYRQLPEEGLKFMVYLQKENIIDESGMPKERFSAEFPKEGPSILRIQQVVRGDSAAYFCASSPLSPGQGDEQYFGPGTRLTVT.